This TCR beta chain is from a study of blood T cell repertoires in COVID-19. On the study more broadly: T cells, B-cell-depleted T cells, or PBMCs provided the cDNA or gDNA that served as material.

Assay: immunoSEQ multiplex PCR; the TCRdb copy retains only in-frame clones and omits some. The sample includes under 300,000 clones, around nine tenths of them seen just once. The receptor was isolated from a woman aged 40 to 50 who had recovered from COVID-19. The source material was peripheral blood.

CDR3 sequence reads: CASSARGFGELFF. CDR3 nucleotide sequence: TGTGCCAGCAGCGCCCGGGGGTTCGGGGAGCTGTTTTTT. V is TRBV7-8 and J is TRBJ2-2; TRBD2 might be the D (6 bases). The V end was cut by 5 bases, the J end by 7 bases, with 11 bases between. Germline values: CDR1 SGHVS, CDR2 FQNEAQ. This CDR3 contains 13 residues.